The rows below give T cell receptor beta chains drawn from one sample of a study of Graves' ophthalmopathy and Graves' hyperthyroidism. TCRdb reprocessed the multiplex PCR reads via MiXCR and lists one record per CDR3 protein. The profile shows about half a million distinct CDR3 sequences, 13% to 15% of them singletons. Source material: blood. The receptors derive from a woman aged 30 to 39 with Graves' ophthalmopathy. Both conserved end residues are trimmed from each CDR3. The listing skips clone size in some rows; elsewhere it reads once, few, many or a size class.

v_call: TRBV7-2
clone_size: few
j_call: TRBJ2-7
cdr3_aa: ASSLASFEEQY

v_call: TRBV11-2
clone_size: few
j_call: TRBJ1-2
cdr3_aa: ASEGLNYGYT

v_call: TRBV28
clone_size: many
j_call: TRBJ1-1
cdr3_aa: ASSGHFNTEAF

v_call: TRBV7-2
clone_size: many
j_call: TRBJ2-5
cdr3_aa: ASSSGTGGETQY

v_call: TRBV11-1
clone_size: many
j_call: TRBJ2-7
cdr3_aa: ASSQSGGRLASYEQY

v_call: TRBV12-3/TRBV12-4
clone_size: -
j_call: TRBJ1-2
cdr3_aa: ASSTRDRGSTGYT

v_call: TRBV28
clone_size: many
j_call: TRBJ1-2
cdr3_aa: ASRDRVGYT

v_call: TRBV2
clone_size: many
j_call: TRBJ1-1
cdr3_aa: ASTAGQGPIMNTEAF

v_call: TRBV28
clone_size: many
j_call: TRBJ2-4
cdr3_aa: ASSNTDSDIQY

v_call: TRBV6-1
clone_size: many
j_call: TRBJ1-2
cdr3_aa: ASSGGPEAT

v_call: TRBV20-1
clone_size: many
j_call: TRBJ1-1
cdr3_aa: SASRQGALTEAF

v_call: TRBV6-2/TRBV6-3
clone_size: many
j_call: TRBJ2-5
cdr3_aa: ASSYGTEGKTQY

v_call: TRBV28
clone_size: many
j_call: TRBJ1-2
cdr3_aa: ASRQSNYGYT

v_call: TRBV6-1
clone_size: -
j_call: TRBJ1-1
cdr3_aa: ASSVTADTEAF

v_call: TRBV5-1
clone_size: many
j_call: TRBJ1-2
cdr3_aa: ASSSDWGPYGYT

v_call: TRBV7-9
clone_size: many
j_call: TRBJ1-1
cdr3_aa: ASTDNTEAF

v_call: TRBV4-2
clone_size: -
j_call: TRBJ2-5
cdr3_aa: ASSPQGAGYPQETQY

v_call: TRBV5-1
clone_size: many
j_call: TRBJ1-2
cdr3_aa: ASSLGGQQKGNGYT

v_call: TRBV11-2
clone_size: many
j_call: TRBJ2-7
cdr3_aa: ASSSSGRRGSYEQY

v_call: TRBV6-5
clone_size: many
j_call: TRBJ2-2
cdr3_aa: ASSYYLDSTGELF

v_call: TRBV30
clone_size: few
j_call: TRBJ2-7
cdr3_aa: AWSGRGVIYEQY

v_call: TRBV7-8
clone_size: many
j_call: TRBJ2-2
cdr3_aa: ASSLGPDTGELF

v_call: TRBV9
clone_size: many
j_call: TRBJ1-1
cdr3_aa: ASSVGTVNTEAF

v_call: TRBV24-1
clone_size: many
j_call: TRBJ1-2
cdr3_aa: ATSPLYT

v_call: TRBV3-1
clone_size: many
j_call: TRBJ1-5
cdr3_aa: ASSQDPRNQPQH

v_call: TRBV27
clone_size: many
j_call: TRBJ1-1
cdr3_aa: ASRVGTGLGTEAF

v_call: TRBV24-1
clone_size: many
j_call: TRBJ2-6
cdr3_aa: ATSDSIRQAEANVLT

v_call: TRBV6-1
clone_size: many
j_call: TRBJ1-5
cdr3_aa: ASSGQGANQPQH

v_call: TRBV10-3
clone_size: many
j_call: TRBJ1-6
cdr3_aa: AISAGENSPLH

v_call: TRBV7-3
clone_size: -
j_call: TRBJ2-5
cdr3_aa: ASRPWAGSETQY

v_call: TRBV2
clone_size: many
j_call: TRBJ1-6
cdr3_aa: ASSETGGYSPLH

v_call: TRBV12-3/TRBV12-4
clone_size: many
j_call: TRBJ1-1
cdr3_aa: ASSSGTSEAF

v_call: TRBV15
clone_size: many
j_call: TRBJ2-5
cdr3_aa: ATSRDIREGRETQY

v_call: TRBV19
clone_size: many
j_call: TRBJ1-5
cdr3_aa: ASSIGRGGQPQH

v_call: TRBV11-1
clone_size: few
j_call: TRBJ2-2
cdr3_aa: ASTPTGSGELF